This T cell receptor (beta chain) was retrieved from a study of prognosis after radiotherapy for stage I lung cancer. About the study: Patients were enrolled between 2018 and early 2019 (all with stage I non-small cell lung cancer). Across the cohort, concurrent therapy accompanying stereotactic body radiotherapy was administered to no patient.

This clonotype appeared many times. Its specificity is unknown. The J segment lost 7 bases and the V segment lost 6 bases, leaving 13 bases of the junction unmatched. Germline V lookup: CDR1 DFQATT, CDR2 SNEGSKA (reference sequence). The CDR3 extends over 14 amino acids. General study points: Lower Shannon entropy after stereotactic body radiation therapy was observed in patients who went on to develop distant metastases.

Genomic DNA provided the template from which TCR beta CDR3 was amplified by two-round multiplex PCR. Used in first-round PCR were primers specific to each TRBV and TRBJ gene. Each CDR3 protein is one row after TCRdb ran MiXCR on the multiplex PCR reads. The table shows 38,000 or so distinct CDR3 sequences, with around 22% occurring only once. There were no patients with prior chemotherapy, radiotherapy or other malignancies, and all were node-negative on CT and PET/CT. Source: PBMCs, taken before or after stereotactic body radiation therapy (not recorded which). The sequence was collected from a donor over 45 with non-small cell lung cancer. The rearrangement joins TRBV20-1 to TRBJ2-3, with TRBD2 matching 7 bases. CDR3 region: CSARSGLGGYTQYF. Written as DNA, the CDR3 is TGCAGTGCCCGGAGTGGACTAGGTGGATATACGCAGTATTTT.